The 29 T cell receptor beta chains listed next were all sequenced from one sample in a study of cytomegalovirus exposure and HLA in healthy donors. 13 Jbeta primers and 60 Vbeta primers were used for the PCR. TCRdb keeps only in-frame clones here, not all; method: immunoSEQ multiplex PCR. The data hold 150,000 to 200,000 clones, with 85% observed a single time. The sequenced sample consisted of PBMCs. The receptors shown here come from a man aged 18 to 29 in good health and CMV-seropositive.

There are a few counts of this clone. The CDR3 protein is CASRPGQGSYEQYF. For the CDR3, the DNA is TGTGCCAGTAGGCCGGGACAGGGGTCCTACGAGCAGTACTTC. This chain uses TRBV19 with TRBJ2-7, with 10 bases fitting TRBD1. This CDR3 has 14 residues. From germline, CDR1 is LNHDA and CDR2 SQIVND (reference sequence). Trimming removed 6 bases from V and 1 base from J; junction bases left unmatched: 3. The full variable domain, with the rest looked up from reference TRBV19 and TRBJ2-7, is DGGITQSPKYLFRKEGQNVTLSCEQNLNHDAMYWYRQDPGQGLRLIYYSQIVNDFQKGDIAEGYSVSREKKESFPLTVTSAQKNPTAFYLCASRPGQGSYEQYFGPGTRLTVT.

V and J are TRBV5-1 and TRBJ1-5; D not certain. Trimming removed 0 bases from V and 7 bases from J, with 14 bases in between. Germline V gene lookup returns CDR1 SGHRS and CDR2 YFSETQ. The length of the CDR3 is 15 residues. CDR3: CASSLEGGSMQPQHF. The CDR3, as DNA: TGCGCCAGCAGCTTGGAGGGAGGATCAATGCAGCCCCAGCATTTT.

This clone was seen only once. The V and J genes are TRBV27 and TRBJ2-3; 7 positions agree with TRBD1. V was clipped by 3 bases and J by 2 bases; unmatched bases: 8. There are 16 residues in the CDR3. Germline V gene lookup returns CDR1 MNHEY and CDR2 SMNVEV (reference sequence). The DNA of the CDR3 is TGTGCCAGCAGTTTCGGGACAGCCCCATCCACAGATACGCAGTATTTT. Protein: CASSFGTAPSTDTQYF.

This chain joins TRBV6-5 and TRBJ1-1; TRBD1 might be the D (5 bases). This CDR3 is 13 amino acids long. Germline CDR1 reads MNHEY; CDR2 reads SVGAGI. Trimming pared 1 base from V and 7 bases from J, leaving 10 bases between. The CDR3 region has the DNA TGTGCCAGCAGTTACTTGGGGGGAAATGAAGCTTTCTTT. Translation: CASSYLGGNEAFF.

The chain recombines TRBV9 with TRBJ2-1; the D gene is possibly TRBD2 (6 bases). The V and J ends lost 0 bases and 6 bases respectively, with 13 bases between them. CDR3 length equals 15 residues. The germline V gene encodes CDR1 SGDLS and CDR2 YYNGEE. CDR3 in DNA: TGTGCCAGCAGCGTAGGTGGACTACAATCCAATGAGCAGTTCTTC. It encodes CASSVGGLQSNEQFF.

The gene calls are TRBV25-1 and TRBJ1-2, with D maybe TRBD1 (6 bases). Germline V gene sequence: CDR1 MGHDK, CDR2 SYGVNS. The CDR3 runs 15 residues. V was pared by 4 bases and J by 1 base, with 13 bases between. CDR3 protein: CASSGRTAYNYGYTF. The CDR3 region has the DNA TGTGCCAGCAGTGGCCGGACAGCCTATAACTATGGCTACACCTTC.

The chain uses TRBV5-4 and TRBJ2-4; D might be TRBD2 (7 bases). The germline CDR1 and CDR2 sequences are SGHNT and YYREEE (reference sequence). This CDR3 comprises 16 residues. The V end lost 2 bases, the J end lost 0 bases, and 12 bases lay between the germline ends. The CDR3 bases are TGTGCCAGCAGCTTAGGGGGGGAGGCAGCCAAAAACATTCAGTACTTC. This encodes CASSLGGEAAKNIQYF.

The chain joins TRBV30 to TRBJ2-7, with D perhaps matching TRBD1 (6 bases). This CDR3 is 13 amino acids long. Looked up from germline, CDR1 is GTSNPN and CDR2 is SVGIG (reference sequence). V lost 4 bases and J 0 bases, leaving 10 bases between the germline ends. The CDR3 nucleotides read TGTGCCTGGACCCAGGGGAACTCCTACGAGCAGTACTTC. It encodes CAWTQGNSYEQYF.

The chain combines TRBV4-3 with TRBJ1-1; D perhaps matches TRBD1 (6 bases). The germline V and J ends were trimmed by 4 bases and 2 bases, with 11 bases remaining between them. The CDR3 consists of 14 residues. Germline values: CDR1 LGHNA, CDR2 YSLEER. The CDR3 here is CASSRDGTNTEAFF. Here the CDR3 DNA reads TGCGCCAGCAGCCGAGACGGGACAAACACTGAAGCTTTCTTT.

V is TRBV29-1 and J is TRBJ2-2, with D possibly matching TRBD2 (6 bases). Trimming took off 3 bases at V and 0 bases at J, with 11 bases between the two ends. The CDR3 extends over 15 amino acids. CDR1 and CDR2 from the germline V gene are SQVTM and ANQGSEA. CDR3 region: CSVDFSGANTGELFF. The CDR3 nucleotides read TGCAGCGTTGATTTTTCGGGGGCGAACACCGGGGAGCTGTTTTTT.

The chain has TRBV4-3 and TRBJ1-2; D perhaps matches TRBD1 (5 bases). Germline V gives CDR1 LGHNA, CDR2 YSLEER. This CDR3 has 14 amino acids. The germline V and J ends were trimmed by 4 bases and 4 bases, with 13 bases remaining between them. This CDR3 is CASSPTQDSYGYTF. The DNA for the CDR3 is TGCGCCAGCAGCCCCACACAGGATAGCTATGGCTACACCTTC.

The rearrangement links TRBV9 to TRBJ2-3; the D gene is possibly TRBD2 (5 bases). The V end was cut by 0 bases, the J end by 5 bases, with 16 bases between. The germline V gene encodes CDR1 SGDLS and CDR2 YYNGEE. The CDR3 has 16 amino acids. CDR3 nucleotide sequence: TGTGCCAGCAGCGTAGCGGGGAGTACGGTGATAGATACGCAGTATTTT. It specifies CASSVAGSTVIDTQYF.

J is TRBJ2-7 and V is TRBV27, with 8 nucleotides matching TRBD1. Trimming took 5 bases from V and 4 from J; bases not matched to a gene: 7. Germline lookup yields CDR1 MNHEY and CDR2 SMNVEV (reference sequence). The CDR3 is made up of 14 amino acids. DNA of the CDR3: TGTGCCAGCAGTATGGACAGGGTGGGTTACGAGCAGTACTTC. The encoded protein is CASSMDRVGYEQYF.

The chain couples TRBV29-1 to TRBJ1-1; 7 bases line up with TRBD1. Germline V gives CDR1 SQVTM, CDR2 ANQGSEA. This CDR3 is built from 12 residues. V was pared by 4 bases and J by 5 bases, with 4 bases of the junction left unmatched. The CDR3 DNA is TGCAGCGTTGTAGACAGGGATACTGAAGCTTTCTTT. It translates to CSVVDRDTEAFF.

The chain recombines TRBV18 with TRBJ1-2; TRBD1 is a possible D gene (6 bases). V was shortened by 0 bases and J by 3 bases, with 11 bases between the two germline ends. This CDR3 spans 15 amino acids. The germline V gene has CDR1 KGHSH and CDR2 LQKENI. The DNA for the CDR3 is TGTGCCAGCTCACCACCGCGGGGGGGCGACTATGGCTACACCTTC. Its translation is CASSPPRGGDYGYTF.

This clone turned up a few times. This chain joins TRBV11-3 and TRBJ2-7; 9 nucleotides agree with TRBD1. Germline lookup yields CDR1 SGHNT and CDR2 YENEEA. J was trimmed by 6 bases and V by 8 bases; bases with no gene match: 2. The CDR3 totals 11 residues. CDR3 region: CASSTGGEQYF. The CDR3 DNA is TGTGCCAGCTCGACAGGGGGCGAGCAGTACTTC. Combining the CDR3 with reference TRBV11-3 and TRBJ2-7 gives the whole variable domain EAGVVQSPRYKIIEKKQPVAFWCNPISGHNTLYWYLQNLGQGPELLIRYENEEAVDDSQLPKDRFSAERLKGVDSTLKIQPAELGDSAVYLCASSTGGEQYFGPGTRLTVT.

The chain's CDR3 is CASSPGVGSGYTF. The CDR3 region has the DNA TGTGCCAGCAGCCCGGGGGTAGGGTCTGGCTACACCTTC. The chain joins TRBV7-3 to TRBJ1-2; D is possibly TRBD1 (5 bases). From germline, CDR1 is SGHTA and CDR2 FQGTGA. The V end lost 5 bases, the J end lost 7 bases, and 14 bases lay between the germline ends. CDR3 length: 13 residues.

The J gene is TRBJ1-6, the V gene TRBV19; 9 nucleotides line up with TRBD1. The ends lost 3 bases at V and 9 bases at J; junction bases unmatched: 6. This CDR3 comprises 15 residues. Germline V gene sequence: CDR1 LNHDA, CDR2 SQIVND (reference sequence). CDR3 bases: TGTGCCAGTAGTATGGGACAGGGACCCGGTTCACCCCTCCACTTT. It codes for CASSMGQGPGSPLHF. Complete variable domain (other parts from reference TRBV19 and TRBJ1-6): DGGITQSPKYLFRKEGQNVTLSCEQNLNHDAMYWYRQDPGQGLRLIYYSQIVNDFQKGDIAEGYSVSREKKESFPLTVTSAQKNPTAFYLCASSMGQGPGSPLHFGNGTRLTVT.

The genes are TRBV30 and TRBJ2-5; 10 bases match TRBD2. J gave up 6 bases and V 5 bases, and 15 bases lay outside the gene matches. Germline loops: CDR1 GTSNPN, CDR2 SVGIG (reference sequence). The CDR3 runs to 16 residues. In nucleotides, the CDR3 is TGTGCCTGGGGACCTCAACCGGGACTAGCGAATAAGACCCAGTACTTC. Its protein product is CAWGPQPGLANKTQYF.

The chain couples TRBV9 to TRBJ2-3; TRBD2 aligns across 13 bases. The CDR3 covers 16 residues. From germline, CDR1 is SGDLS and CDR2 YYNGEE. Trimming cost V 3 bases and J 0 bases; bases outside gene matches: 1. The CDR3 protein is CASSGTSGGSTDTQYF. DNA for the CDR3: TGTGCCAGCAGCGGGACTAGCGGGGGAAGCACAGATACGCAGTATTTT.

The CDR3 loop is CASSHRDRNYGYTF. In DNA, the CDR3 is TGTGCCAGCAGCCACCGGGACAGAAACTATGGCTACACCTTC. V gene TRBV11-3 combines with J gene TRBJ1-2; 7 positions match TRBD1. This CDR3 spans 14 amino acids. The germline CDR1 and CDR2 sequences are SGHNT and YENEEA. Trimming at V came to 5 bases and at J to 2 bases, leaving 5 bases not matched to a gene.

The rearrangement joins TRBV4-2 to TRBJ2-1, with 8 nucleotides matching TRBD1. The germline V gene encodes CDR1 LGHNA and CDR2 YNFKEQ. V was clipped by 4 bases and J by 8 bases; unmatched bases: 10. This CDR3 is built from 15 residues. The DNA for the CDR3 is TGTGCCAGCAGCCTATCGGACAGGGATGGGGATGAGCAGTTCTTC. It yields the protein CASSLSDRDGDEQFF.

The rearrangement links TRBV7-9 to TRBJ1-1, with D uncertain. Trimming left V 5 bases short and J 0 bases short, with 13 bases between. The germline V gene encodes CDR1 SEHNR and CDR2 FQNEAQ (reference sequence). The CDR3 loop spans 15 amino acids. The CDR3 sequence is CASSQRRDMNTEAFF. The CDR3 region has the DNA TGTGCCAGCAGCCAACGGAGGGATATGAACACTGAAGCTTTCTTT.

The chain couples TRBV4-1 to TRBJ2-1; D may be TRBD1 (5 bases). This CDR3 has 13 amino acids. Trimming pared 4 bases from V and 3 bases from J, leaving 7 bases between. The germline CDR1 and CDR2 sequences are MGHRA and YSYEKL. The CDR3 here is CASSRQSYNEQFF. The CDR3 DNA is TGCGCCAGCAGCCGACAGAGCTACAATGAGCAGTTCTTC.

The chain is built from TRBV4-3 and TRBJ1-6; TRBD1 matches at 8 bases. V trimming: 1 base; J trimming: 6 bases; junction bases outside the gene matches: 2. Germline V gene lookup returns CDR1 LGHNA and CDR2 YSLEER. CDR3 length: 15 residues. The CDR3 sequence: CASSQAGTGNSPLHF. In nucleotides, the CDR3 is TGCGCCAGCAGCCAAGCGGGGACAGGTAATTCACCCCTCCACTTT.

The genes are TRBV7-2 and TRBJ2-3, with 7 bases aligning to TRBD1. This CDR3 comprises 14 residues. Germline V gives CDR1 SGHTA, CDR2 FQGNSA. J gave up 7 bases and V 4 bases, and 8 bases lay outside the gene matches. CDR3 sequence reads: CASSSTGLANTQYF. The CDR3 bases are TGTGCCAGCAGCTCGACAGGGTTGGCAAATACGCAGTATTTT. The full variable domain, its missing parts supplied by reference TRBV7-2 and TRBJ2-3, is GAGVSQSPSNKVTEKGKDVELRCDPISGHTALYWYRQSLGQGLEFLIYFQGNSAPDKSGLPSDRFSAERTGGSVSTLTIQRTQQEDSAVYLCASSSTGLANTQYFGPGTRLTVL.

The chain carries TRBV6-5 and TRBJ1-6; weak D call: TRBD1 (5 bases). The germline V gene encodes CDR1 MNHEY and CDR2 SVGAGI. The CDR3 sequence is 13 residues long. V shed 2 bases and J shed 15 bases, with 14 bases lying between them. The CDR3 nucleotides are TGTGCCAGCAGTTACGCCGGGGGTAGCGTCCTCCACTTT. Translation: CASSYAGGSVLHF.

The chain has TRBV5-6 and TRBJ1-6, with TRBD1 matching over 7 bases. The CDR3 is 14 residues long. V was clipped by 4 bases and J by 7 bases; unmatched bases: 5. Germline CDR1 reads SGHDT; CDR2 reads YYEEEE. For the CDR3, the DNA is TGTGCCAGCAGCAGCGGACAGGCCAATTCACCCCTCCACTTT. Translating it yields CASSSGQANSPLHF.

V is TRBV5-6 and J is TRBJ2-7; TRBD1 agrees at 9 bases. The CDR3 sequence is 14 residues long. Germline V lookup: CDR1 SGHDT, CDR2 YYEEEE. V trimming: 4 bases; J trimming: 5 bases; junction bases outside the gene matches: 7. CDR3 DNA: TGTGCCAGCAGCCTAACGACAGGGGGGAACGAGCAGTACTTC. Translated, it gives CASSLTTGGNEQYF. Full variable domain (remainder filled in from reference TRBV5-6 and TRBJ2-7): DAGVTQSPTHLIKTRGQQVTLRCSPKSGHDTVSWYQQALGQGPQFIFQYYEEEERQRGNFPDRFSGHQFPNYSSELNVNALLLGDSALYLCASSLTTGGNEQYFGPGTRLTVT.